This is a list of T cell receptor beta chains from one sample in a study of T cells in Graves' hyperthyroidism and ophthalmopathy. TCRdb passed the multiplex PCR reads through MiXCR, listing each CDR3 protein once. The table includes 200,000 to 300,000 distinct CDR3 sequences, about 16% detected once. Material: blood. The receptors derive from a woman younger than 30 with Graves' ophthalmopathy. Each CDR3 is given with its conserved first and last residue. The D gene is left open where the match is weak. Clone size appears in some rows only: once, few, many, or a class for an expanded clone.

.	TRBJ1-2	few	TRBV5-6	CASSLPSWGYGYTF	TGTGCCAGCAGCTTACCCTCCTGGGGCTATGGCTACACCTTC
TRBD1	TRBJ1-2	many	TRBV7-8	CASSFRGRGGYTF	TGTGCCAGCAGCTTTAGGGGGCGAGGTGGCTACACCTTC
TRBD2	TRBJ2-7	.	TRBV12-3/TRBV12-4	CASSLGAGESYEQYF	TGTGCCAGCAGTTTAGGAGCGGGAGAATCCTACGAGCAGTACTTC
TRBD1	TRBJ1-1	many	TRBV10-3	CAISESFRTGNTEAFF	TGTGCCATCAGTGAGTCGTTCAGGACAGGGAACACTGAAGCTTTCTTT
.	TRBJ1-2	many	TRBV6-2/TRBV6-3	CASKQGNYGYTF	TGTGCCAGCAAACAGGGAAACTATGGCTACACCTTC
.	TRBJ1-1	many	TRBV6-6	CASSYSIQDREAFF	TGTGCCAGCAGTTACTCGATACAGGACCGGGAAGCTTTCTTT
TRBD1	TRBJ1-5	.	TRBV28	CASRAPVGTGGSRRPQHF	TGTGCCAGCAGAGCACCCGTCGGGACAGGGGGAAGTCGGCGGCCCCAGCATTTT
TRBD2	TRBJ2-3	many	TRBV28	CASSYRGGSTDTQYF	TGTGCCAGCAGTTATCGGGGGGGGAGCACAGATACGCAGTATTTT
.	TRBJ1-5	many	TRBV12-3/TRBV12-4	CASSFDFQPQHF	TGTGCCAGCAGTTTCGATTTTCAGCCCCAGCATTTT
.	TRBJ1-2	many	TRBV9	CASSVGNRGRGYTF	TGTGCCAGCAGCGTAGGAAACCGTGGTAGGGGCTACACCTTC
TRBD1	TRBJ2-1	many	TRBV12-3/TRBV12-4	CASRTGTVGNSYNEQFF	TGTGCCAGCAGGACTGGGACAGTCGGCAACTCCTACAATGAGCAGTTCTTC
TRBD2	TRBJ2-1	many	TRBV10-3	CAISSLTSGSIYEQFF	TGTGCCATCAGTTCGTTGACTAGCGGGAGTATATATGAGCAGTTCTTC
.	TRBJ1-3	many	TRBV6-1	CASRSTGRSGNTIYF	TGTGCCAGCAGATCGACAGGCCGGTCTGGAAACACCATATATTTT
.	TRBJ1-2	many	TRBV28	CASSPVRAGGYTF	TGTGCCAGCAGTCCCGTGCGGGCAGGGGGCTACACCTTC
.	TRBJ1-1	.	TRBV28	CASSFSLGGTEAFF	TGTGCCAGCAGTTTCAGCCTAGGGGGGACTGAAGCTTTCTTT
TRBD2	TRBJ2-1	.	TRBV4-3	CASSQDLGASGGVYNEQFF	TGCGCCAGCAGCCAAGATCTCGGGGCTAGCGGGGGGGTTTACAATGAGCAGTTCTTC
.	TRBJ1-2	many	TRBV5-1	CASSLAADYGYTF	TGCGCCAGCAGCTTGGCGGCAGACTATGGCTACACCTTC
.	TRBJ2-7	many	TRBV7-2	CASSLSGDNYEQYF	TGTGCCAGCAGCTTATCGGGGGACAACTACGAGCAGTACTTC
TRBD1	TRBJ2-7	once	TRBV5-1	CASSLAAGGRNYEQYF	TGCGCCAGCAGCTTGGCCGCAGGGGGCCGGAACTACGAGCAGTACTTC
TRBD2	TRBJ2-7	many	TRBV10-3	CAISPTSGSDEQYF	TGTGCCATCAGTCCCACTAGCGGGAGCGACGAGCAGTACTTC
.	TRBJ2-1	many	TRBV28	CASIGGGSYNEQFF	TGTGCCAGCATCGGAGGGGGCAGCTACAATGAGCAGTTCTTC
.	TRBJ2-1	many	TRBV29-1	CSVEGGRVAEQFF	TGCAGCGTTGAAGGAGGCAGGGTCGCTGAGCAGTTCTTC
TRBD2	TRBJ2-7	.	TRBV28	CASNPTVRTSGLYPYEQYF	TGTGCCAGCAACCCAACGGTGAGGACTAGCGGCCTCTATCCCTACGAGCAGTACTTC
TRBD1	TRBJ1-5	many	TRBV19	CATATGAGQPQHF	TGTGCCACCGCGACAGGGGCAGGTCAGCCCCAGCATTTT
TRBD1	TRBJ2-6	few	TRBV5-1	CASSLTGTGLGANVLTF	TGCGCCAGCAGCTTGACCGGGACAGGGCTTGGGGCCAACGTCCTGACTTTC
TRBD2	TRBJ2-5	many	TRBV28	CASSFPTTSGIEKTQYF	TGTGCCAGCAGTTTCCCGACTACTAGCGGGATAGAAAAGACCCAGTACTTC
.	TRBJ2-1	few	TRBV4-2	CASSQDRRRSYNEQFF	TGTGCCAGCAGCCAAGATAGGAGGAGATCCTACAATGAGCAGTTCTTC
.	TRBJ2-5	many	TRBV28	CASSEDSPLETQYF	TGTGCCAGCAGCGAAGACAGCCCGTTGGAGACCCAGTACTTC
TRBD1	TRBJ2-7	many	TRBV18	CASSPKDRVGEQYF	TGTGCCAGCTCACCCAAGGACAGGGTAGGCGAGCAGTACTTC
.	TRBJ2-1	many	TRBV6-2/TRBV6-3	CASGRSYNEQFF	TGTGCCAGCGGGCGCTCCTACAATGAGCAGTTCTTC
TRBD1	TRBJ1-5	many	TRBV20-1	CSARGLTGGQPQHF	TGCAGTGCTAGAGGGTTAACAGGGGGTCAGCCCCAGCATTTT
.	TRBJ1-1	few	TRBV10-3	CAISGSMDTEAFF	TGTGCCATCAGTGGCAGCATGGACACTGAAGCTTTCTTT
TRBD1	TRBJ2-7	many	TRBV7-6	CASSLLGTGGYEQYF	TGTGCCAGCAGCTTACTAGGGACAGGGGGTTACGAGCAGTACTTC
TRBD1	TRBJ1-4	many	TRBV29-1	CSVEDTGGREKLFF	TGCAGCGTTGAAGACACAGGGGGCCGGGAAAAACTGTTTTTT
TRBD2	TRBJ2-7	many	TRBV7-9	CATEGPPSGRIDEQYF	TGTGCCACCGAGGGACCCCCTAGCGGGAGAATTGACGAGCAGTACTTC
.	TRBJ2-3	few	TRBV24-1	CATRATGGMSGTQYF	TGTGCCACCAGGGCGACGGGGGGCATGTCAGGTACGCAGTATTTT
.	TRBJ1-1	many	TRBV7-9	CASSLSGSHNTEAFF	TGTGCCAGCAGCTTATCCGGCAGCCATAACACTGAAGCTTTCTTT
TRBD2	TRBJ2-3	many	TRBV6-2/TRBV6-3	CASSPPGSGRSDTQYF	TGTGCCAGCAGCCCCCCGGGTAGCGGGAGATCAGATACGCAGTATTTT
.	TRBJ1-1	many	TRBV6-1	CATLMNTEAFF	TGTGCCACCCTGATGAACACTGAAGCTTTCTTT
.	TRBJ1-4	many	TRBV2	CASSDRANEKLFF	TGTGCCAGCAGTGACAGGGCTAATGAAAAACTGTTTTTT
.	TRBJ1-1	many	TRBV12-5	CASGFSSPGAFF	TGTGCTAGTGGTTTTTCAAGCCCGGGAGCTTTCTTT
.	TRBJ2-4	.	TRBV29-1	CSVEGGAKNIQYF	TGCAGCGTTGAGGGAGGTGCCAAAAACATTCAGTACTTC
TRBD2	TRBJ2-7	.	TRBV7-3	CASSITSGGREQYF	TGTGCCAGCAGCATAACTAGCGGGGGTCGTGAGCAGTACTTC
.	TRBJ2-1	many	TRBV7-2	CASSSPETPASYNEQFF	TGTGCCAGCAGCTCCCCAGAAACCCCCGCCTCCTACAATGAGCAGTTCTTC
TRBD2	TRBJ2-5	many	TRBV18	CASSPVGLAGFETQYF	TGTGCCAGCTCACCGGTCGGACTAGCGGGATTCGAGACCCAGTACTTC
.	TRBJ1-4	.	TRBV20-1	CSASPGHIYTATNEKLFF	TGCAGTGCTAGCCCGGGACACATTTATACTGCAACTAATGAAAAACTGTTTTTT
.	TRBJ1-4	many	TRBV7-9	CASSFGQGEKLFF	.
.	TRBJ1-2	many	TRBV11-1	CASSIRANYGYTF	TGTGCCAGCAGTATAAGAGCTAACTATGGCTACACCTTC
.	TRBJ1-5	few	TRBV20-1	CSANPPGYGNQPQHF	TGCAGTGCTAATCCGCCGGGATACGGCAATCAGCCCCAGCATTTT
TRBD1	TRBJ1-2	many	TRBV3-1	CASSIGTGANYGYTF	TGTGCCAGCAGCATCGGGACAGGGGCTAACTATGGCTACACCTTC
.	TRBJ2-4	many	TRBV20-1	CSASGSGKNIQYF	TGCAGTGCTAGCGGGAGCGGCAAAAACATTCAGTACTTC
TRBD2	TRBJ2-3	many	TRBV24-1	CATSERLAEDANTDTQYF	TGTGCCACCAGTGAACGGCTAGCGGAGGACGCCAACACAGATACGCAGTATTTT